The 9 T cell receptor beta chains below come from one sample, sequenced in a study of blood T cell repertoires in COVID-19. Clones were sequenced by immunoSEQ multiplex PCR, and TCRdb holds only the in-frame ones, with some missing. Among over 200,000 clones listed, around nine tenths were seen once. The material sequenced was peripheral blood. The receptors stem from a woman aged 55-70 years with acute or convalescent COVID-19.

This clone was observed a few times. The chain's CDR3 is CASSLGDRLTEAFF. For the CDR3, the DNA is TGCGCCAGCAGCCTTGGGGACAGGCTCACTGAAGCTTTCTTT. V and J are TRBV5-1 and TRBJ1-1, with 8 bases matching TRBD1. J gave up 4 bases and V 4 bases, and 6 bases lay outside the gene matches. Per the germline V gene, CDR1 is SGHRS and CDR2 is YFSETQ. There are 14 residues in the CDR3.

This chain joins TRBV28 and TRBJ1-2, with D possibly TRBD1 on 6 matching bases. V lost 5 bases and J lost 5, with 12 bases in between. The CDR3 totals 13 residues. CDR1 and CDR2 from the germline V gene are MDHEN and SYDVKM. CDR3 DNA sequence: TGTGCCAGCAGTCTACAGGGTTATTATGGCTACACCTTC. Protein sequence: CASSLQGYYGYTF.

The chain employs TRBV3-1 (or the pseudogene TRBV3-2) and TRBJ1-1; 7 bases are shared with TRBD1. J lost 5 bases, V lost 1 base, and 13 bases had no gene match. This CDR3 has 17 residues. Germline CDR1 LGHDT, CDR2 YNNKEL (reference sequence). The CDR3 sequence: CASSQAPDRVGRTEAFF. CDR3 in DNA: TGTGCCAGCAGCCAAGCCCCCGACAGGGTGGGTAGAACTGAAGCTTTCTTT.

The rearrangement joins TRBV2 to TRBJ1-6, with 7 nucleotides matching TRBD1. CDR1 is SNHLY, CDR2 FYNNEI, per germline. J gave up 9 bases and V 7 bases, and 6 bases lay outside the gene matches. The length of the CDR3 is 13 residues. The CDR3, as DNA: TGTGCCAGCATGACAGGGATCGCTTCACCCCTCCACTTT. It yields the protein CASMTGIASPLHF.

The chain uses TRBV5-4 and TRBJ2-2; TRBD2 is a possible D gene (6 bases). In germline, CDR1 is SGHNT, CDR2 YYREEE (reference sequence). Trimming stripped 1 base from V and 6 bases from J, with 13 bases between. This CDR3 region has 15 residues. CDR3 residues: CASSLPGVRSGELFF. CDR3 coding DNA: TGTGCCAGCAGCTTGCCGGGGGTGCGTTCCGGGGAGCTGTTTTTT.

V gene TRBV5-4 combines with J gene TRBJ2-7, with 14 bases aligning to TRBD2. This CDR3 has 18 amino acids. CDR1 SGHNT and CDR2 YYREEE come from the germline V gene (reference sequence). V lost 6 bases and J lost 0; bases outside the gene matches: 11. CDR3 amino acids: CASTPGTSGRRVSYEQYF. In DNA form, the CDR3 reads TGTGCCAGCACCCCCGGGACTAGCGGGAGACGGGTCTCCTACGAGCAGTACTTC. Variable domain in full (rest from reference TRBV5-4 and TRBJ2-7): ETGVTQSPTHLIKTRGQQVTLRCSSQSGHNTVSWYQQALGQGPQFIFQYYREEENGRGNFPPRFSGLQFPNYSSELNVNALELDDSALYLCASTPGTSGRRVSYEQYFGPGTRLTVT.

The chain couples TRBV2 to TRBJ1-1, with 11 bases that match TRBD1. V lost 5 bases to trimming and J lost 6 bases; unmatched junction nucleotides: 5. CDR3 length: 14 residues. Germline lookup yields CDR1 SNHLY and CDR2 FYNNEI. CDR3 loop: CASSRTGGNAEAFF. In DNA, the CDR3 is TGTGCCAGCAGTAGGACAGGGGGCAACGCTGAAGCTTTCTTT. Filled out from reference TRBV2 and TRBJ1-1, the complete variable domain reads EPEVTQTPSHQVTQMGQEVILRCVPISNHLYFYWYRQILGQKVEFLVSFYNNEISEKSEIFDDQFSVERPDGSNFTLKIRSTKLEDSAMYFCASSRTGGNAEAFFGQGTRLTVV.

The CDR3 DNA sequence: TGTGCCAGTAGTCAACAGGGGCGAGTATCCGAGCAGTACTTC. Encoded protein: CASSQQGRVSEQYF. The V and J genes are TRBV19 and TRBJ2-7, with 7 positions matching TRBD1. The junction had 10 bases not matched to a gene; V was cut back by 5 bases and J by 6 bases. Germline CDR1 LNHDA, CDR2 SQIVND (reference sequence). This CDR3 region has 14 residues.

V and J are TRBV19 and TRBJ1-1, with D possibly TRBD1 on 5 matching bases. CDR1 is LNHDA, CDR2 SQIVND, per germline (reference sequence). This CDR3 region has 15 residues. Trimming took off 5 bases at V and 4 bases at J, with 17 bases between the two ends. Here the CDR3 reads CASSGPRGRGTEAFF. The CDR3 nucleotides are TGTGCCAGTAGTGGGCCTCGAGGGAGGGGCACTGAAGCTTTCTTT.